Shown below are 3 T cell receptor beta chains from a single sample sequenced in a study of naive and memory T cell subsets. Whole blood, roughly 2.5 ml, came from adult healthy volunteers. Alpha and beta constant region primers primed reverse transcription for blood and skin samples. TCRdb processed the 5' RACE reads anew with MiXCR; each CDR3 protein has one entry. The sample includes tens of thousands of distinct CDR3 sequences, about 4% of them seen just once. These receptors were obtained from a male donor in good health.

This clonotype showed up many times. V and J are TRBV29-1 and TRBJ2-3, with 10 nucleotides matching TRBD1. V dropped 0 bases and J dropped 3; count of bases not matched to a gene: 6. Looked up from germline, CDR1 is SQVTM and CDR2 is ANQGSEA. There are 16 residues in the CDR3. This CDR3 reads CSVEDGWDRGTDTQYF. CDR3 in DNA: TGCAGCGTTGAAGATGGATGGGACAGGGGTACAGATACGCAGTATTTT.

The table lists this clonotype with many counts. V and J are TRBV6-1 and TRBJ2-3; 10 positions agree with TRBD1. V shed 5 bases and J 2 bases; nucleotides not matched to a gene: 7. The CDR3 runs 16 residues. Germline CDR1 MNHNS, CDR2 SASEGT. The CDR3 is CASSLGTGATTDTQYF. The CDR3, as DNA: TGTGCCAGCAGTTTAGGGACAGGGGCAACCACAGATACGCAGTATTTT.

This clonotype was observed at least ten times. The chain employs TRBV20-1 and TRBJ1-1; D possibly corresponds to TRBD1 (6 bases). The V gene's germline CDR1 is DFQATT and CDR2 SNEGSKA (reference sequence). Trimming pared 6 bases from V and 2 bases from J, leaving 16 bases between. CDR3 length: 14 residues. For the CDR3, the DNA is TGCAGTGCGGGGACACCGAGCCAAAACACTGAAGCTTTCTTT. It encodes CSAGTPSQNTEAFF.